The clone carrying this TCR beta chain came up a few times. The data are from a study of T-cell reconstitution after alpha-beta-depleted transplantation in children. Preparing the TCRbeta library involved the use of unique molecular identifiers. TCRdb reprocessed the PCR reads via MiXCR and lists one record per CDR3 protein. The sample contains approximately 520,000 distinct CDR3 sequences, more than 9.5% of which appear only once. The material was PBMCs, mostly from graft donor cells, obtained 180 days after TCRalphabeta/CD19-depleted stem cell transplant. This clonotype originated in a female patient aged 2-10 years who had a stem cell transplant for aplastic anemia, so the T cells may come from the graft donor.

The CDR3 region is CASTPPGARELFF. In DNA form, the CDR3 reads TGTGCCAGCACCCCCCCGGGGGCGCGGGAGCTGTTTTTT. V and J are TRBV12-3 or TRBV12-4 and TRBJ2-2; D is tentatively TRBD1 or TRBD2 (6 bases each). This CDR3 has 13 residues. V was pared by 7 bases and J by 9 bases, with 15 bases between.